Included here is one TCR beta chain sequence, with context. Time point here: after neoadjuvant nivolumab, at surgical resection. Profiling relied on immunoSEQ multiplex PCR, and the TCRdb table lists in-frame clones only, not all of them. In the table there are some 70,000 clones, around 84% of which are singletons. These data come from a study of neoadjuvant anti-PD-1 for oral cavity cancer. The sample consisted of PBMCs, taken after nivolumab (anti-PD-1) treatment. The source of this sequence is a person between 40 and 85 years old with oral cavity squamous cell carcinoma.

The CDR3 protein is CASSVVAEGGREQYF. The CDR3 DNA is TGTGCCAGCAGCGTAGTGGCGGAGGGGGGCCGCGAGCAGTACTTC. V is TRBV9 and J is TRBJ2-7, with D possibly called TRBD1 or TRBD2 (6 bases each). Trimming removed 0 bases from V and 6 bases from J, with 16 bases in between. Germline lookup yields CDR1 SGDLS and CDR2 YYNGEE. The CDR3 contains 15 residues.